A selection of T cell receptor beta chains follows, all from one sample in a study of radiotherapy plus CTLA-4 blockade in lung cancer. Assay: immunoSEQ multiplex PCR; the TCRdb copy retains only in-frame clones and omits some. The sample holds around 77,000 clones, roughly 69% seen once. Material: peripheral blood, obtained from a patient treated with radiotherapy plus ipilimumab. These receptors were collected from a human donor with non-small cell lung cancer whose response to radiotherapy plus ipilimumab could not be evaluated. The CDR3 runs from the conserved cysteine through the conserved F or W. D genes are given only for firm matches. Clone size, where shown, is once, few, many, or a class for clones that have expanded.

clone_size: .; v_call: TRBV27; j_call: TRBJ1-3; d_call: .; cdr3_aa: CASSRRGDFGNTIYF; cdr3_nt: TGTGCCAGCAGTCGGCGTGGGGACTTTGGAAACACCATATATTTT
clone_size: .; v_call: TRBV5-1; j_call: TRBJ2-7; d_call: TRBD2; cdr3_aa: CASSLSSSGRTYEQYF; cdr3_nt: TGCGCCAGCAGCTTAAGTTCGAGCGGGAGGACCTACGAGCAGTACTTC
clone_size: .; v_call: TRBV2; j_call: TRBJ1-1; d_call: .; cdr3_aa: CASRNWGDTEAFF; cdr3_nt: TGTGCCAGCAGAAATTGGGGAGACACTGAAGCTTTCTTT
clone_size: .; v_call: TRBV28; j_call: TRBJ2-7; d_call: .; cdr3_aa: CASSSLWRRLSYEQYF; cdr3_nt: TGTGCCAGCAGTTCCCTTTGGAGGAGGCTTTCCTACGAGCAGTACTTC
clone_size: .; v_call: TRBV30; j_call: TRBJ1-2; d_call: .; cdr3_aa: CAWSREGSRSSYGYTF; cdr3_nt: TGTGCCTGGAGTAGGGAGGGTTCGAGGTCTAGCTATGGCTACACCTTC
clone_size: .; v_call: TRBV27; j_call: TRBJ2-5; d_call: TRBD1; cdr3_aa: CASSSWDRQETQYF; cdr3_nt: TGTGCCAGCAGCTCCTGGGACAGGCAGGAGACCCAGTACTTC
clone_size: .; v_call: TRBV27; j_call: TRBJ1-1; d_call: TRBD1; cdr3_aa: CASGPGQGGLNTEAFF; cdr3_nt: TGTGCCAGCGGACCCGGACAGGGAGGCCTGAACACTGAAGCTTTCTTT
clone_size: .; v_call: TRBV7-2; j_call: TRBJ1-2; d_call: .; cdr3_aa: CASSLNRGYGYTF; cdr3_nt: TGTGCCAGCAGCTTAAATCGGGGGTATGGCTACACCTTC
clone_size: .; v_call: TRBV7-9; j_call: TRBJ1-1; d_call: .; cdr3_aa: CASSDILRGGNTEAFF; cdr3_nt: TGTGCCAGCAGCGATATCCTCAGAGGGGGGAACACTGAAGCTTTCTTT
clone_size: .; v_call: TRBV7-2; j_call: TRBJ1-1; d_call: .; cdr3_aa: CASSLYSAASEAFF; cdr3_nt: TGTGCCAGCAGCTTATATTCGGCGGCTAGTGAAGCTTTCTTT
clone_size: .; v_call: TRBV6-5; j_call: TRBJ2-7; d_call: TRBD2; cdr3_aa: CASSYYGLAYEQYF; cdr3_nt: TGTGCCAGCAGTTACTATGGACTAGCTTACGAGCAGTACTTC
clone_size: .; v_call: TRBV9; j_call: TRBJ2-2; d_call: TRBD2; cdr3_aa: CASRKGLAGGGGELFF; cdr3_nt: TGTGCCAGCAGAAAAGGACTAGCGGGGGGCGGCGGGGAGCTGTTTTTT
clone_size: .; v_call: TRBV6-6; j_call: TRBJ1-6; d_call: .; cdr3_aa: CASSYSILGQPLHF; cdr3_nt: TGTGCCAGCAGTTACTCGATCCTTGGCCAACCCCTCCACTTT
clone_size: .; v_call: TRBV11-3; j_call: TRBJ2-7; d_call: TRBD1; cdr3_aa: CASQRQGGEQYF; cdr3_nt: TGTGCCAGCCAAAGACAGGGGGGCGAGCAGTACTTC
clone_size: .; v_call: TRBV30; j_call: TRBJ2-1; d_call: TRBD2; cdr3_aa: CGGGRTEEQFF; cdr3_nt: TGTGGGGGCGGGAGGACTGAGGAGCAGTTCTTC
clone_size: .; v_call: TRBV9; j_call: TRBJ2-3; d_call: TRBD2; cdr3_aa: CASSKSGRAGDTQYF; cdr3_nt: TGTGCCAGCAGTAAGAGCGGGAGGGCCGGAGATACGCAGTATTTT
clone_size: .; v_call: TRBV6-5; j_call: TRBJ1-2; d_call: TRBD1; cdr3_aa: CASSGYRGRFDGYTF; cdr3_nt: TGTGCCAGCAGTGGCTACAGGGGGCGCTTCGATGGCTACACCTTC
clone_size: .; v_call: TRBV2; j_call: TRBJ2-5; d_call: .; cdr3_aa: CASTTRGGSGETQYF; cdr3_nt: TGTGCCAGCACCACAAGGGGGGGCTCAGGGGAGACCCAGTACTTC
clone_size: few; v_call: TRBV11-1; j_call: TRBJ1-2; d_call: TRBD1; cdr3_aa: CASSSPQGIGVDYGYTF; cdr3_nt: TGTGCCAGCAGCTCTCCACAGGGGATTGGAGTTGACTATGGCTACACCTTC
clone_size: .; v_call: TRBV4-1; j_call: TRBJ1-5; d_call: .; cdr3_aa: CASSARQGNQPQHF; cdr3_nt: TGCGCCAGCAGCGCCCGACAGGGCAATCAGCCCCAGCATTTT
clone_size: many; v_call: TRBV13; j_call: TRBJ1-4; d_call: .; cdr3_aa: CASSRGQNEKLFF; cdr3_nt: TGTGCCAGCAGCCGAGGACAGAATGAAAAACTGTTTTTT
clone_size: .; v_call: TRBV19; j_call: TRBJ2-1; d_call: .; cdr3_aa: CASSTEFSYNEQFF; cdr3_nt: TGTGCCAGTAGTACGGAGTTCTCCTACAATGAGCAGTTCTTC
clone_size: .; v_call: TRBV6-5; j_call: TRBJ2-5; d_call: .; cdr3_aa: CASSYSTGVGETQYF; cdr3_nt: TGTGCCAGCAGTTACTCTACGGGAGTTGGTGAGACCCAGTACTTC
clone_size: .; v_call: TRBV25-1; j_call: TRBJ2-7; d_call: .; cdr3_aa: CASSESVWGRAAEQYF; cdr3_nt: TGTGCCAGCAGTGAATCAGTCTGGGGCAGGGCCGCCGAGCAGTACTTC
clone_size: .; v_call: TRBV2; j_call: TRBJ1-5; d_call: TRBD1; cdr3_aa: CASRNGQGQGQPQHF; cdr3_nt: TGTGCCAGCAGGAATGGACAGGGCCAGGGTCAGCCCCAGCATTTT
clone_size: .; v_call: TRBV30; j_call: TRBJ2-3; d_call: .; cdr3_aa: CAWGGAFPYSDTQYF; cdr3_nt: TGTGCCTGGGGGGGGGCTTTTCCCTATTCAGATACGCAGTATTTT
clone_size: .; v_call: TRBV30; j_call: TRBJ1-5; d_call: TRBD1; cdr3_aa: CAWSVRGQGQPQHF; cdr3_nt: TGTGCCTGGAGTGTACGAGGACAGGGTCAGCCCCAGCATTTT
clone_size: .; v_call: TRBV19; j_call: TRBJ2-5; d_call: .; cdr3_aa: CASSISPGAVETQYF; cdr3_nt: TGTGCCAGTAGTATATCGCCAGGGGCGGTGGAGACCCAGTACTTC
clone_size: .; v_call: TRBV6-1; j_call: TRBJ1-5; d_call: TRBD1; cdr3_aa: CASSPGTDSNQPQHF; cdr3_nt: TGTGCCAGCAGTCCCGGGACAGATAGCAATCAGCCCCAGCATTTT
clone_size: once; v_call: TRBV5-6; j_call: TRBJ2-1; d_call: .; cdr3_aa: CASSLAGFTQFF; cdr3_nt: TGTGCCAGCAGCTTGGCCGGGTTCACACAGTTCTTC
clone_size: .; v_call: TRBV6-6; j_call: TRBJ2-2; d_call: TRBD2; cdr3_aa: CASSYSAGGHTGELFF; cdr3_nt: TGTGCCAGCAGTTACTCAGCGGGGGGGCACACCGGGGAGCTGTTTTTT
clone_size: few; v_call: TRBV5-1; j_call: TRBJ1-4; d_call: .; cdr3_aa: CASSPRPGATNEKLFF; cdr3_nt: TGCGCCAGCAGCCCCCGACCAGGGGCAACTAATGAAAAACTGTTTTTT
clone_size: few; v_call: TRBV19; j_call: TRBJ2-3; d_call: TRBD2; cdr3_aa: CASSVSGGPGDTQYF; cdr3_nt: TGTGCCAGTAGTGTCTCGGGGGGGCCGGGAGATACGCAGTATTTT
clone_size: once; v_call: TRBV6-6; j_call: TRBJ2-3; d_call: .; cdr3_aa: CASSYDSTTDTQYF; cdr3_nt: TGTGCCAGCAGCTACGACTCGACCACAGATACGCAGTATTTT
clone_size: .; v_call: TRBV29-1; j_call: TRBJ2-1; d_call: TRBD1; cdr3_aa: CSVEILGQGRNEQFF; cdr3_nt: TGCAGCGTTGAGATTCTCGGACAGGGTAGGAATGAGCAGTTCTTC
clone_size: .; v_call: TRBV4-1; j_call: TRBJ2-7; d_call: .; cdr3_aa: CASSQVGRGSYEQYF; cdr3_nt: TGCGCCAGCAGCCAAGTGGGGCGGGGTTCCTACGAGCAGTACTTC
clone_size: .; v_call: TRBV28; j_call: TRBJ1-5; d_call: .; cdr3_aa: CASSFLAGTYSNQPQHF; cdr3_nt: TGTGCCAGCAGTTTCCTGGCGGGAACATATAGCAATCAGCCCCAGCATTTT
clone_size: .; v_call: TRBV19; j_call: TRBJ1-2; d_call: .; cdr3_aa: CASSIQANYGYTF; cdr3_nt: TGTGCCAGTAGTATCCAGGCTAACTATGGCTACACCTTC
clone_size: .; v_call: TRBV9; j_call: TRBJ1-1; d_call: .; cdr3_aa: CASSPLGGDTEAFF; cdr3_nt: TGTGCCAGCAGCCCCCTTGGGGGGGACACTGAAGCTTTCTTT
clone_size: .; v_call: TRBV19; j_call: TRBJ2-3; d_call: .; cdr3_aa: CASSIVGLGQGSDTQYF; cdr3_nt: TGTGCCAGTAGTATTGTGGGGTTAGGGCAGGGATCAGATACGCAGTATTTT
clone_size: once; v_call: TRBV7-2; j_call: TRBJ1-6; d_call: .; cdr3_aa: CASSSQGGGGYSPLHF; cdr3_nt: TGTGCCAGCAGCTCCCAGGGCGGGGGCGGATATTCACCCCTCCACTTT
clone_size: .; v_call: TRBV29-1; j_call: TRBJ2-7; d_call: .; cdr3_aa: CSVEDPETFPYEQYF; cdr3_nt: TGCAGCGTTGAAGATCCCGAGACATTCCCTTACGAGCAGTACTTC
clone_size: few; v_call: TRBV7-2; j_call: TRBJ1-1; d_call: .; cdr3_aa: CASSLTGGQTEAFF; cdr3_nt: TGTGCCAGCAGCTTAACGGGGGGACAAACTGAAGCTTTCTTT